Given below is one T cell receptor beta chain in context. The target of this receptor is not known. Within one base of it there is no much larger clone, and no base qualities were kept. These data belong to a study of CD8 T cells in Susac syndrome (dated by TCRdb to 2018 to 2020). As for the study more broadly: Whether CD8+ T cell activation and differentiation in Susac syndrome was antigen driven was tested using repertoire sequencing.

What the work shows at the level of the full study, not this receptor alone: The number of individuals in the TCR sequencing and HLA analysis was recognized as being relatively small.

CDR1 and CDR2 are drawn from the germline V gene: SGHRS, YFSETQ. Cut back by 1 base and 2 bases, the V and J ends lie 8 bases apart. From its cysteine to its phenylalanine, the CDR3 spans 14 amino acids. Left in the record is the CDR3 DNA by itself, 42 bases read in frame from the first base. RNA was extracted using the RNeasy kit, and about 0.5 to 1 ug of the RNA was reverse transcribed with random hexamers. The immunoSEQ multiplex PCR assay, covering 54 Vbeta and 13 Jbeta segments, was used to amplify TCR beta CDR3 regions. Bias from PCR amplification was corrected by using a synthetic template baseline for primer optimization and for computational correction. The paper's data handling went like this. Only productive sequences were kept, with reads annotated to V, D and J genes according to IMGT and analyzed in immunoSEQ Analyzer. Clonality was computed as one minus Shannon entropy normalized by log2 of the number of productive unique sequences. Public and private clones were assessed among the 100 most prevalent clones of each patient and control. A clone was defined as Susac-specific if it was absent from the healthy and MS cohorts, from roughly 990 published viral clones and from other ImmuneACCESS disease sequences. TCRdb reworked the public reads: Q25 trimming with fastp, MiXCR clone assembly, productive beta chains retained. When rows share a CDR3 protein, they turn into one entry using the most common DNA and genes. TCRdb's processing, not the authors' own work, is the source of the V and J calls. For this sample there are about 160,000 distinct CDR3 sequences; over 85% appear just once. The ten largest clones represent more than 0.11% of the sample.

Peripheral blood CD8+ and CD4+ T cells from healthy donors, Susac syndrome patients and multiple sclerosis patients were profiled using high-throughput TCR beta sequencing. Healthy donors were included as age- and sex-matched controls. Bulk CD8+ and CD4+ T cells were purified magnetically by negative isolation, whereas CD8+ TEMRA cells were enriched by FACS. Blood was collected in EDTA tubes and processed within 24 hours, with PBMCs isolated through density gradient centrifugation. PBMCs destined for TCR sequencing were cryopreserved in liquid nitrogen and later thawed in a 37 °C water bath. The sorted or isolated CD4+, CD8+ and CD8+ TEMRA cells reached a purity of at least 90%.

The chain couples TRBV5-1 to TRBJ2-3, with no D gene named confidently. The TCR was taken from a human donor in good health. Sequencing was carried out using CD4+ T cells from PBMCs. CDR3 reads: CASSLTQVTDTQYF. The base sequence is TGCGCCAGCAGCTTGACCCAGGTCACAGATACGCAGTATTTT.